Reported below is one T cell receptor (beta chain). Its specificity is not known. The sample belongs to a study of T cells expressing NK-cell markers. Study background: TCR beta repertoires came from sorted CD3+CD56+NKG2C+, CD3+CD56+NKG2C- and CD3+CD56-NKG2C+ T cells. Study-wide points: Dominance of the CD3+CD56-NKG2C+ fraction by these clonotypes also held in several donors.

No DNA is given; TCRdb re-called the 5' RACE reads and lists each CDR3 protein once. The sample table includes roughly 180,000 distinct CDR3 sequences. CDR3 size: 12 residues. The V gene's germline CDR1 is DFQATT and CDR2 SNEGSKA (reference sequence). The sample comprised blood T cells: a sorted CD56 or NKG2C T cell subset, CD4+ or CD8+ T cells, or bulk PBMC T cells (not recorded which). V usage is TRBV20-1 and J usage is TRBJ2-5. The receptor comes from a woman between 18 and 75 years old in good health. The CDR3 reads CSASDEPETQYF.